This T cell receptor (beta chain) is drawn from a study of T cell repertoires in cytomegalovirus infection. Study-level background: Public TCR beta signature analysis indicated the presence of both CMV infection and matching HLA type.

Germline lookup yields CDR1 SEHNR and CDR2 FQNEAQ (reference sequence). The CDR3 sequence is 16 residues long. For this clonotype: Sequence at one end of the junction differs from germline and may be a read error.

From the reads, TCRdb called clonotypes with MiXCR, one entry per CDR3 protein. The table lists about 740,000 distinct CDR3 sequences, roughly a third of them singletons. The V call is TRBV7-9, the J call TRBJ1-1; no clear D gene. This receptor was obtained from a human donor in good health (CMV status not recorded). Some clones in this sample may be carry-over from other donors' samples. The material sequenced was PBMCs. CDR3 nucleotide sequence: TGTGACAGCAGCTTAGCAGGCGTCGACATTCGCACTGAAGCTTTTTTT. Its translation: CDSSLAGVDIRTEAFF. Full variable domain (outside the CDR3, taken from reference TRBV7-9 and TRBJ1-1): DTGVSQNPRHKITKRGQNVTFRCDPISEHNRLYWYRQTLGQGPEFLTYFQNEAQLEKSRLLSDRFSAERPKGSFSTLEIQRTEQGDSAMYLCDSSLAGVDIRTEAFFGQGTRLTVV.